Listed below are T cell receptor beta chains from one sample, sequenced in a study of CD8 T cells in Susac syndrome. TCRdb itself ran the immunoSEQ multiplex PCR reads through MiXCR, one entry per CDR3 protein. The sample holds a few hundred thousand distinct CDR3 sequences, roughly nine tenths seen once. Material for sequencing was CD4+ T cells from PBMCs. The receptors here all came from a human donor with multiple sclerosis. The conserved cysteine and the conserved F or W are not part of the CDR3 here. D genes are given only for firm matches.

d_call,v_call,j_call,cdr3_aa
TRBD1,TRBV30,TRBJ1-1,AWTNGQGWTEAF
TRBD2,TRBV5-4,TRBJ2-1,ASSPGLAGGPEMDEQF
TRBD2,TRBV6-5,TRBJ2-7,AVTGTSKYEQY
TRBD2,TRBV12-3/TRBV12-4,TRBJ2-1,ASRAGTSGGLSEQF
NA,TRBV30,TRBJ1-6,ALGGSYNSPLH
NA,TRBV6-1,TRBJ2-4,ASTKGGGGGNIQY
TRBD2,TRBV7-2,TRBJ2-5,ASSLTGLAVSQETQY
NA,TRBV11-1,TRBJ2-4,ASSFGWGSGMGGLAKNIQY
NA,TRBV4-3,TRBJ2-6,ASSPPAGKSSGANVLT
NA,TRBV4-3,TRBJ2-5,ASSLDPEETQY
TRBD1,TRBV7-2,TRBJ2-7,ASSSIGTATYEQY
NA,TRBV12-3/TRBV12-4,TRBJ2-2,ASSSATARGELF
NA,TRBV15,TRBJ2-5,ATSRDQSAQETQY
TRBD2,TRBV7-9,TRBJ2-2,ASSLVLTSATGELF
TRBD2,TRBV29-1,TRBJ2-1,SAFSGAGYNEQF
NA,TRBV3-1,TRBJ2-7,ASSTTRRVEEQY
TRBD2,TRBV3-1,TRBJ2-1,ASSQEGSGGGYNEQF
NA,TRBV5-1,TRBJ1-1,ASSLGQKFEAF
NA,TRBV20-1,TRBJ1-2,SARQGGYGYT
TRBD1,TRBV27,TRBJ1-5,ASSLSNRMLGGPVH
TRBD1,TRBV6-2/TRBV6-3,TRBJ1-1,ASSDLPGQENTEAF
NA,TRBV30,TRBJ1-2,AWSLVPGVYT
TRBD1,TRBV7-2,TRBJ1-4,ASSSDRGHEKLF
NA,TRBV11-1,TRBJ2-7,ASSSSDGPYEQY
NA,TRBV19,TRBJ2-5,ASTPQWGNQETQY
NA,TRBV29-1,TRBJ2-1,SVGMAGPEQF
TRBD1,TRBV11-2,TRBJ1-1,ASSVGFRWTGGAGNTEAF
TRBD1,TRBV6-5,TRBJ1-4,ASSYGDRAIEKLF
TRBD1,TRBV19,TRBJ2-3,ASSTGPGQTSTDTQY
TRBD2,TRBV12-3/TRBV12-4,TRBJ2-3,ASRRTSRSDTQY
TRBD2,TRBV6-2/TRBV6-3,TRBJ2-1,ASSYLKLAGYNEQF
TRBD1,TRBV9,TRBJ1-4,ASSDTGTGDEKLF
NA,TRBV24-1,TRBJ2-1,ATSAPLARSRYNEQF
TRBD1,TRBV12-3/TRBV12-4,TRBJ1-1,ASRQGSNTEAF
NA,TRBV7-9,TRBJ1-1,ATLLHNTEAF
TRBD2,TRBV11-2,TRBJ2-2,ASSRRTSHNTGELF
NA,TRBV5-1,TRBJ2-5,ASSLMPGAIETQY
NA,TRBV5-1,TRBJ2-1,ASSLAWGDNEQF
TRBD2,TRBV9,TRBJ2-1,ASSVASTLAGGLRDEQF
NA,TRBV18,TRBJ1-1,ASSPPWGVDTEAF
NA,TRBV7-8,TRBJ2-5,ASSLDRGVETQY
TRBD1,TRBV10-2,TRBJ1-2,ASSETQTGRYGYT
NA,TRBV12-3/TRBV12-4,TRBJ1-5,ASSTGGQPQH
NA,TRBV3-1,TRBJ1-3,ASSHYRIGSFSGNTIY
NA,TRBV7-9,TRBJ2-1,ASSSYRVNEQF